The clone carrying this T cell receptor beta chain showed up just a few times. The antigen remains unidentified. Assay used: immunoSEQ multiplex PCR; TCRdb lists only in-frame clones, some missing. The sample consists of just over 20,000 clones, around three quarters of them appearing once. This specimen comes from a study of vaccination effects on CD4 cells after COVID-19. Overall study results and limits: Marked contraction was observed in infection-induced and vaccine-induced clones late after vaccination.

In germline, CDR1 is SNHLY, CDR2 FYNNEI. The CDR3 runs 15 residues. V shed 9 bases, J shed 7 bases, and the junction held 8 bases outside the gene matches. Sequencing was preceded by expansion of antigen-specific CD4+ T cells with viral peptide pools in the ViraFEST assay. Cultured cells yielded isolated CD4+ T cells after 10 to 11 days. Negative nucleocapsid antibody tests before and after vaccination confirmed no previous SARS-CoV-2 infection. Researchers reported culturing 2.1 million or so PBMC in each well, adding 9 to 10 IU/ml IL-2 and around 9.1 ug/ml peptides. The V call is TRBV2, the J call TRBJ2-2; 13 bases are shared with TRBD2. The receptor was isolated from a human donor who received a COVID-19 vaccine. The specimen was CD4+ T cells from PBMCs cultured with HCoV-229E spike peptides, collected before COVID-19 vaccination. The DNA of the CDR3 is TGTGCCAGTGGGACTAGCGGGGTCGTCGGCGGGGAGCTGTTTTTT. Its translation is CASGTSGVVGGELFF.